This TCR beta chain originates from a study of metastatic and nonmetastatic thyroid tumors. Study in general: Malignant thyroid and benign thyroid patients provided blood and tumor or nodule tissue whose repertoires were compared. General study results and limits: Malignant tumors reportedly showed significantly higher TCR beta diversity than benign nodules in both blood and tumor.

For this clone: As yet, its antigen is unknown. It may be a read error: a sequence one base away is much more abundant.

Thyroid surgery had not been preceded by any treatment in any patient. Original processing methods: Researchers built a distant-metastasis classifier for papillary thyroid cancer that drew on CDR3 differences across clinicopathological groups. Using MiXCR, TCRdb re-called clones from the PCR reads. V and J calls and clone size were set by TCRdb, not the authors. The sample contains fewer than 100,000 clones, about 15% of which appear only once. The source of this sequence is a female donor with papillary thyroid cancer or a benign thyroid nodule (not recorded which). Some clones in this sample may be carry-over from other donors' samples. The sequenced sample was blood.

DNA for the CDR3: TGCAGCTTTGAACGAGGGGGGGAGCAGTACTTC. The encoded protein is CSFERGGEQYF. The chain uses TRBV29-1 and TRBJ2-7; the D call may be TRBD1 or TRBD2 (6 bases each). In germline, CDR1 is SQVTM, CDR2 ANQGSEA. The length of the CDR3 is 11 residues.